Below, 8 T cell receptor beta chains from the same sample are listed, as sequenced in a study of glioma-infiltrating T cells. The iRepertoire nested amplicon-rescue multiplex PCR amplified TCR alpha and beta CDR3s from RNA. TCRdb fed the multiplex PCR reads into MiXCR, producing one record per CDR3 protein. This table has 400,000 or so distinct CDR3 sequences, about 40% appearing once. The sequencing sample was made of glioma tissue, nonneoplastic brain tissue, or PBMCs (not recorded which). These receptors were obtained from a human donor with low-grade glioma or glioblastoma, undergoing nonglioma brain surgery, or in good health (not recorded which).

Turning to this clonotype: This may come from a read error, since a much larger clone is one base off. V and J are TRBV2 and TRBJ1-1; D gene uncertain. The germline CDR1 and CDR2 sequences are SNHLY and FYNNEI. The CDR3 length is 12 residues. Here the CDR3 reads CASREGYTEAFF. The CDR3 region has the DNA TGTGCCAGCAGGGAAGGGTACACTGAAGCTTTCTTT.

The table lists this clonotype with a few counts. V is TRBV6-6 and J is TRBJ1-2, with 8 bases aligning to TRBD1. The CDR3 runs to 14 residues. Germline CDR1 reads MNHNY; CDR2 reads SVGAGI (reference sequence). V shed 3 bases and J 12 bases; nucleotides not matched to a gene: 12. The CDR3 reads CASSYLGQGRRDTF. DNA for the CDR3: TGTGCCAGCAGTTATCTCGGACAGGGTCGAAGGGACACCTTC.

Of note for this clonotype: A read error may explain this, as a much larger clone is one base away. The chain couples TRBV6-1 to TRBJ1-6; D is unresolved. V shed 5 bases and J shed 7 bases, with 24 bases lying between them. The germline gives CDR1 MNHNS, CDR2 SASEGT. This CDR3 contains 18 residues. DNA for the CDR3: TGTGCCAGCAGTACTCCTATGACCTTATACTCTAGGAATTCACCCCTCCACTTT. Translating gives CASSTPMTLYSRNSPLHF.

Comment on this clonotype: A read error is possible here, since a much larger clone lies one base away. The chain uses TRBV20-1 and TRBJ2-7; D not resolved. The CDR3 extends over 15 amino acids. CDR1 and CDR2 from the germline V gene are DFQATT and SNEGSKA (reference sequence). V was cut by 1 base and J by 2 bases, with 15 bases left in between. DNA of the CDR3: TGCAGTGCTAGAGGTCCGGGCGGCAGAACCTACGAGCAGTACTTC. Encoded protein: CSARGPGGRTYEQYF.

CDR3 in amino acids: CSGGQGTEQYF. The DNA for the CDR3 is TGCAGCGGGGGACAGGGAACCGAGCAGTACTTC. The chain carries TRBV29-1 and TRBJ2-7; 9 nucleotides agree with TRBD1. Germline V gives CDR1 SQVTM, CDR2 ANQGSEA. The CDR3 has 11 amino acids. The V gene end was trimmed by 7 bases and the J gene end by 6 bases; junction bases not matched to a gene: 4.

A note on this clonotype: A read error is possible here, since a much larger clone lies one base away. The V call is TRBV20-1, the J call TRBJ1-5; no definite D call. The CDR3 is 13 amino acids. Looked up from germline, CDR1 is DFQATT and CDR2 is SNEGSKA (reference sequence). Trimming shortened V by 7 bases and J by 6 bases, and 16 bases separated the two germline ends. CDR3 in DNA: TGCAGTGTCCCCCCAGTGGGTGGTCAGCCCCAGCATTTT. The encoded protein is CSVPPVGGQPQHF.

This clonotype was recorded at least ten times. The chain recombines TRBV27 with TRBJ2-1; D possibly corresponds to TRBD2 (6 bases). The CDR3 length is 17 residues. Germline V lookup: CDR1 MNHEY, CDR2 SMNVEV (reference sequence). Trimming removed 5 bases from V and 5 bases from J, with 22 bases in between. CDR3 region: CASSPLTSLGYHNEQFF. The CDR3 DNA reads TGTGCCAGCAGTCCGTTGACTAGTCTCGGTTACCACAATGAGCAGTTCTTC.

Worth noting for this clonotype: One end of the junction fails to match germline, which may point to a read error. The chain joins TRBV27 to TRBJ2-1; perhaps TRBD2 as D (5 bases). The CDR3 length is 16 residues. Germline loops: CDR1 MNHEY, CDR2 SMNVEV (reference sequence). The DNA of the CDR3 is TGTGCCAGCAGTCTATACAGAGGAGGAGGCTACAATGAGAAGTTCTTC. Protein sequence: CASSLYRGGGYNEKFF.